This T cell receptor (beta chain) was sequenced for a study of blood T cell repertoires in COVID-19. Study-wide context: Acute and convalescent COVID-19 samples came from the United States, Italy and Spain. T cells, B-cell-depleted T cells, or PBMCs supplied cDNA or gDNA.

Per the original data handling: Reference gene primer amplification in the assay estimated nucleated cell counts. Assay used: immunoSEQ multiplex PCR; TCRdb lists only in-frame clones, some missing. V, J and clone size are taken as reported in that table, and D and trimming were inferred from the DNA itself. The sample contains fewer than 20,000 clones, roughly nine tenths of which appear only once. This CDR3 is 18 amino acids long. Looked up from germline, CDR1 is SGHTA and CDR2 is FQGNSA. V was pared by 5 bases and J by 0 bases, with 21 bases between. This clonotype originated in a man in his 60s with acute or convalescent COVID-19. The sequencing input was peripheral blood. V and J are TRBV7-2 and TRBJ2-3; TRBD2 might be the D (5 bases). CDR3 protein: CASSPTGGRRLSTDTQYF. The CDR3 region has the DNA TGTGCCAGCAGCCCCACGGGCGGGCGGAGACTTAGCACAGATACGCAGTATTTT.